The clone carrying this TCR beta chain appeared many times. This entry comes from a study of metastatic and nonmetastatic thyroid tumors. No patient received treatment before thyroid surgery. Looked up from germline, CDR1 is DFQATT and CDR2 is SNEGSKA (reference sequence). The CDR3 covers 15 residues. Trimming took 0 bases from V and 6 from J, leaving 15 bases between them. The authors' processing: Across clinicopathological groups, CDR3 differences served as the basis for building a distant-metastasis classifier for papillary thyroid cancer. Using MiXCR, TCRdb reanalyzed the PCR reads. In this record, the V and J calls reflect TCRdb's handling and not the investigators' own analysis. The repertoire has 45,000 to 60,000 clones, about a sixth of them found once; the top ten carry under 3%.

Sequences were obtained from blood. The V call is TRBV20-1, the J call TRBJ2-1; D is tentatively TRBD1 or TRBD2 (5 bases each). The origin of this receptor is a female donor with papillary thyroid cancer or a benign thyroid nodule (not recorded which). Some clones in this sample may be carry-over from other donors' samples. DNA for the CDR3: TGCAGTGCTAGAGATGGTGGGACCCCTACCAATGAGCAGTTCTTC. It translates to CSARDGGTPTNEQFF.